Listed below are T cell receptor beta chains from one sample, sequenced in a study of blood T cell repertoires in COVID-19. Libraries were prepared by immunoSEQ multiplex PCR; TCRdb keeps only in-frame clonotypes and omits some of them. Among hundreds of thousands of clones listed, approximately 84% were seen once. Sequenced input: peripheral blood. The receptors come from a man between 50 and 59 years old with COVID-19, enrolled during active disease. Both conserved end residues are part of each CDR3. The D gene is left open where the match is weak. For some rows the clone size is stated as once, few or many, or as a class when expanded; others skip it.

J gene | D gene | clone size | V gene | CDR3 protein | CDR3 DNA
TRBJ1-4 | - | - | TRBV7-2 | CASRRNGGTTNEKLFF | TGTGCCTCACGCCGGAACGGGGGAACAACTAATGAAAAACTGTTTTTT
TRBJ1-2 | - | many | TRBV2 | CASSDSERYGYTF | TGTGCCAGCAGTGATAGTGAGAGGTATGGCTACACCTTC
TRBJ2-5 | TRBD1 | - | TRBV6-2/TRBV6-3 | CASSRDRGLQTQYF | TGTGCCAGCAGCCGGGACAGGGGTTTGCAGACCCAGTACTTC
TRBJ2-7 | TRBD2 | - | TRBV7-8 | CASSWTSGSYEQYF | TGTGCCAGCAGCTGGACTAGCGGGAGCTACGAGCAGTACTTC
TRBJ2-7 | - | - | TRBV29-1 | CSVVVQVYEQYF | TGCAGCGTTGTGGTCCAGGTCTACGAGCAGTACTTC
TRBJ2-3 | TRBD2 | - | TRBV4-2 | CASSQEGGGSFTDTQYF | TGTGCCAGCAGCCAAGAGGGAGGCGGGAGTTTCACAGATACGCAGTATTTT
TRBJ1-2 | TRBD1 | - | TRBV28 | CASSPGQGAYGYTF | TGTGCCAGCAGTCCGGGACAGGGCGCCTATGGCTACACCTTC
TRBJ2-3 | TRBD2 | - | TRBV4-3 | CASSQELAGGGPSTDTQYF | TGCGCCAGCAGCCAAGAGTTAGCGGGGGGTGGACCTAGCACAGATACGCAGTATTTT
TRBJ1-2 | - | - | TRBV27 | CASSFRGASGYTF | TGTGCCAGCAGTTTCAGGGGCGCGAGTGGCTACACCTTC
TRBJ2-1 | TRBD2 | - | TRBV11-2 | CASSTYKRGKGWNEQFF | TGTGCCAGCAGCACTTATAAGCGGGGGAAGGGTTGGAATGAGCAGTTCTTC
TRBJ2-7 | - | - | TRBV2 | CASSERGISSYEQYF | TGTGCCAGCAGTGAAAGGGGCATTAGTTCCTACGAGCAGTACTTC
TRBJ2-7 | - | - | TRBV10-3 | CAISDPTATSYEQYF | TGTGCCATCAGTGACCCGACAGCAACCTCCTACGAGCAGTACTTC
TRBJ2-1 | TRBD1 | - | TRBV9 | CASSVEDRDREFF | TGTGCCAGCAGCGTAGAGGACCGGGACAGGGAGTTCTTC
TRBJ2-1 | - | - | TRBV7-9 | CASSLGYRNNEQFF | TGTGCCAGCAGCCTTGGGTACAGGAACAATGAGCAGTTCTTC
TRBJ2-7 | - | few | TRBV5-8 | CASSLGGVYEQYF | TGTGCCAGCAGCTTGGGGGGGGTCTACGAGCAGTACTTC
TRBJ1-5 | TRBD1 | - | TRBV7-9 | CASSNHRDRGFPGTQHF | TGTGCCAGCAGCAATCACCGGGACAGGGGTTTCCCGGGGACCCAGCATTTT
TRBJ1-2 | TRBD1 | - | TRBV10-3 | CAISPDRGTNYGYTF | TGTGCCATCAGCCCGGACAGGGGTACTAACTATGGCTACACCTTC
TRBJ2-7 | TRBD1 | - | TRBV2 | CASSDTGGTYEQYF | TGTGCCAGCAGTGACACAGGGGGAACCTACGAGCAGTACTTC
TRBJ2-3 | TRBD1 | - | TRBV2 | CASSGPGTGGLHTQYF | TGTGCCAGCAGTGGACCCGGGACAGGGGGCCTGCACACGCAGTATTTT
TRBJ1-4 | - | - | TRBV25-1 | CASSEGQTETKLFF | TGTGCCAGCAGTGAAGGGCAAACCGAAACGAAACTGTTTTTT
TRBJ2-3 | TRBD2 | once | TRBV2 | CASSDPSGHTDTQYF | TGTGCCAGCAGTGACCCTAGCGGACACACAGATACGCAGTATTTT
TRBJ2-2 | - | - | TRBV19 | CASSIAGFSGELFF | TGTGCCAGTAGTATAGCCGGGTTTAGCGGGGAGCTGTTTTTT
TRBJ2-2 | TRBD2 | - | TRBV19 | CASSLGWTSGGNTGELFF | TGTGCCAGTAGCCTCGGTTGGACTAGCGGGGGGAACACCGGGGAGCTGTTTTTT
TRBJ2-6 | - | many | TRBV15 | CATSRERGSGANVLTF | TGTGCCACCAGCAGAGAGCGTGGCTCTGGGGCCAACGTCCTGACTTTC
TRBJ2-1 | - | once | TRBV7-2 | CASSLAPGDSIGEQFF | TGTGCCAGCAGCTTAGCTCCGGGAGACTCGATTGGGGAGCAGTTCTTC
TRBJ1-6 | - | - | TRBV24-1 | CATSANNRDSPLHF | TGTGCCACCAGTGCCAACAACAGGGATTCACCCCTCCACTTT
TRBJ2-3 | TRBD1 | - | TRBV19 | CASSIPPTTGGLTDTQYF | TGTGCCAGTAGTATCCCCCCCACGACAGGGGGCTTAACAGATACGCAGTATTTT
TRBJ1-1 | - | - | TRBV2 | CASSELGVSTEAFF | TGTGCCAGCAGTGAGCTTGGTGTGAGCACTGAAGCTTTCTTT
TRBJ2-3 | TRBD2 | few | TRBV7-2 | CASTELAGTFTDTQYF | TGTGCCAGCACGGAACTAGCGGGGACCTTCACAGATACGCAGTATTTT
TRBJ2-7 | TRBD1 | many | TRBV2 | CASSARTGQGWYEQYF | TGTGCCAGCAGTGCTCGGACAGGCCAAGGGTGGTACGAGCAGTACTTC
TRBJ2-2 | - | - | TRBV27 | CASSLIFTGELFF | TGTGCCAGCAGTTTAATATTCACCGGGGAGCTGTTTTTT
TRBJ2-6 | - | - | TRBV30 | CAWRWSSGANVLTF | TGTGCCTGGAGATGGAGCTCTGGGGCCAACGTCCTGACTTTC
TRBJ2-1 | - | - | TRBV7-2 | CASSLVELRYYNEQFF | TGTGCCAGCAGCTTAGTGGAGCTACGATACTACAATGAGCAGTTCTTC
TRBJ2-3 | TRBD1 | - | TRBV30 | CAWSRGQGNTDTQYF | TGTGCCTGGAGTCGCGGACAGGGGAACACAGATACGCAGTATTTT
TRBJ1-5 | TRBD1 | - | TRBV5-6 | CASSLAGGVSNQPQHF | TGTGCCAGCAGCTTGGCAGGGGGTGTTAGCAATCAGCCCCAGCATTTT
TRBJ2-3 | - | - | TRBV6-6 | CASSFTTDTQYF | TGTGCCAGCAGTTTTACTACAGATACGCAGTATTTT